This T cell receptor beta chain is from a study of T cells in Graves' hyperthyroidism and ophthalmopathy. RNA transcripts gave rise to amplified TCR beta CDR3 regions. RT-PCR in the first round (using the HTBI primer set) targeted the TCR CDR3. TCRdb used MiXCR to reprocess the multiplex PCR reads, holding one entry per CDR3 protein. This sample has 370,000 or so distinct CDR3 sequences, with 20% to 25% found just once. Trimming at V came to 6 bases and at J to 3 bases, leaving 14 bases not matched to a gene. Germline V lookup: CDR1 LGHNT, CDR2 FRNRAP. The CDR3 totals 16 residues. There are many counts of this clonotype.

This chain connects TRBV12-5 to TRBJ2-7; 7 nucleotides align to TRBD1. Sequencing used blood. The receptor's source is a man aged 45-65 years with Graves' hyperthyroidism. The CDR3 bases are TGTGCTAGTGGCGAAACCGGGACAGTTATCGGCTACGAGCAGTACTTC. This encodes CASGETGTVIGYEQYF.